Below, 6 T cell receptor beta chains from the same sample are listed, as sequenced in a study of post-analysis software for immune sequencing data. General study findings and limits: Patients used four to six TRBV segments, including TRBV5-6, TRBV5-1 and TRBV20-1, more often than controls.

These receptors have no known antigen. Every TCR beta cDNA library bore unique molecular identifiers. Each CDR3 protein gets one entry after TCRdb re-called the PCR reads with MiXCR. Found here are about 430,000 distinct CDR3 sequences, roughly 40% of them singletons; the top ten hold about 7.6%. Sequenced sample: blood. These receptors were taken from a girl aged 2-9 years with multiple sclerosis.

This clonotype was observed at least ten times. The chain joins TRBV24-1 to TRBJ2-5, with a tentative D call TRBD2 (5 bases). This CDR3 is 12 amino acids long. V lost 4 bases to trimming and J lost 5 bases, with 7 bases between them. Germline CDR1 is KGHDR and CDR2 is SFDVKD. As DNA, the CDR3 is TGTGCCACCAGTGACTGGGAGGAGACCCAGTACTTC. It encodes CATSDWEETQYF.

This chain links TRBV6-5 with TRBJ2-3, with 8 bases that match TRBD2. The CDR3 covers 16 residues. Germline CDR1 is MNHEY and CDR2 is SVGAGI. The junction had 7 bases not matched to a gene; V was cut back by 0 bases and J by 5 bases. CDR3 amino acids: CASSYSSAGGGDTQYF. The CDR3 DNA follows: TGTGCCAGCAGTTACTCCTCCGCCGGGGGGGGAGATACGCAGTATTTT.

The chain links TRBV13 to TRBJ2-7; no definite D call. The J call could be wrong; TRBJ2-5 is a better fit for the DNA end. The CDR3 sequence is 12 residues long. CDR1 is PRHDT and CDR2 is FYEKMQ in the germline V gene (reference sequence). CDR3 bases: TGTGCCAGCAGCTACCTGGGGGAGACCCAGTACTTC. It codes for CASSYLGETQYF.

The genes are TRBV10-3 and TRBJ2-5, with D unclear. V was cut by 1 base and J by 1 base, with 4 bases left in between. The germline gives CDR1 ENHRY, CDR2 SYGVKD. The CDR3 runs 13 residues. The CDR3 bases are TGTGCCATCAGTGAGTTTGTCCAAGAGACCCAGTACTTC. Protein: CAISEFVQETQYF.

The V gene is TRBV25-1, the J gene TRBJ1-2; D gene unclear. V gave up 4 bases and J gave up 6 bases, with 18 bases separating them. Germline V gene data show CDR1 as MGHDK and CDR2 as SYGVNS. The CDR3 spans 15 residues. Here the CDR3 DNA reads TGTGCCAGCAGTGCCCTCCCGACTACATTGGATGGCTACACCTTC. Translation: CASSALPTTLDGYTF.

J is TRBJ2-5 and V is TRBV5-1; 9 bases fit TRBD1. Trimming cost V 4 bases and J 3 bases; bases outside gene matches: 1. CDR1 and CDR2 (germline): SGHRS, YFSETQ. CDR3 size: 13 residues. This CDR3 is CASSRQGEETQYF. CDR3 DNA: TGCGCCAGCAGCCGACAGGGGGAAGAGACCCAGTACTTC.